These T cell receptor beta chains were read from a single sample in a study of CD8+CD57+ T cells in acquired aplastic anemia. TCRdb reprocessed the reads via MiXCR and lists one record per CDR3 protein. This sample carries 200,000 to 250,000 distinct CDR3 sequences, roughly 50% of them seen once, and the ten largest clones take just under 20%. Sequenced sample: sorted CD4+, CD8+, or CD8+CD57+ T cells (not recorded which) from PBMCs. These receptors all stem from a human donor with aplastic anemia. Each CDR3 is given without its conserved first and last residue. The order of the fields is J gene, CDR3 length, V gene, CDR3 protein.

TRBJ1-6,12,TRBV19,ASRHRDRNSPLH
TRBJ1-4,9,TRBV29-1,SVVEGEKLF
TRBJ2-5,14,TRBV7-9,ASSPPGLANEETQY
TRBJ1-1,11,TRBV20-1,SARAGGGPEAF
TRBJ2-7,10,TRBV7-8,ASSIQGYEQY
TRBJ1-6,14,TRBV11-3,ASSLGWSSYNSPLH
TRBJ1-6,15,TRBV7-9,ASSLALGVGYNSPLH
TRBJ2-5,12,TRBV5-6,ASSPRTARATQY
TRBJ2-1,13,TRBV10-1,ASSDRDRNDNEQF
TRBJ2-5,11,TRBV20-1,SARVDRGETQY
TRBJ2-3,10,TRBV6-2/TRBV6-3,ASSRPLDTQY
TRBJ2-7,13,TRBV18,ASSLFPTGPYEQY
TRBJ2-3,14,TRBV5-1,ASSAFGGGRTDTQY
TRBJ2-6,15,TRBV10-2,ASSVRQALSGANVLT
TRBJ1-5,14,TRBV9,ASSPSGQGSNQPQH
TRBJ1-6,17,TRBV6-5,ASSRTQGAAYDDNSPLH
TRBJ1-4,12,TRBV5-8,ASSPTVTNEKLF
TRBJ2-7,14,TRBV19,ASSKGGGMSSYEQY
TRBJ2-7,11,TRBV7-7,ASSLDRANEQY
TRBJ1-1,15,TRBV7-9,ASSLVRLTGLNTEAF
TRBJ2-5,9,TRBV5-1,ASSEQETQY
TRBJ2-7,12,TRBV5-1,ASRGLAGTYEQY
TRBJ2-7,13,TRBV5-4,ASSPGGGVFREQY
TRBJ2-5,12,TRBV25-1,ASSRDSMSSTQY
TRBJ2-1,13,TRBV6-1,ASTLTGGENNEQF
TRBJ2-2,12,TRBV10-3,AISPQGRTGELF
TRBJ2-5,13,TRBV12-3/TRBV12-4,ASTMVGAYQETQY
TRBJ2-2,12,TRBV12-3/TRBV12-4,ASPTAGEGGELF
TRBJ2-7,13,TRBV20-1,SASQGTPQVYEQY
TRBJ1-3,11,TRBV19,ASRNREGNTIY
TRBJ2-7,12,TRBV11-3,ASSWDRSSYEQY
TRBJ1-5,11,TRBV20-1,SVAQGGGQPQH
TRBJ1-6,13,TRBV11-2,ASSWTGGYNSPLH
TRBJ1-2,11,TRBV2,ASSSDQNYGYT
TRBJ1-2,12,TRBV4-2,ASTDRGPNYGYT
TRBJ1-2,13,TRBV25-1,ASSESKGDAGGYT
TRBJ2-4,12,TRBV29-1,SVERRGGKNIQY
TRBJ1-3,14,TRBV5-1,ASSPGDGVTGNTIY
TRBJ2-1,10,TRBV19,ATGTAYNEQF